These 20 T cell receptor beta chains originate from one sample sequenced in a study of control samples from healthy donors and cancer patients. Generated by immunoSEQ multiplex PCR, the TCRdb table keeps only in-frame clones and is missing some. The table has 100,000 to 150,000 clones, approximately 87% seen once; the top ten hold about 2.7%. Material: blood. Receptor source: a man between 60 and 70 years old in good health.

The chain recombines TRBV11-3 with TRBJ2-1, with D perhaps matching TRBD1 (5 bases). Trimming took off 5 bases at V and 6 bases at J, with 14 bases between the two ends. Per the germline V gene, CDR1 is SGHNT and CDR2 is YENEEA. CDR3 length equals 14 residues. The CDR3 DNA follows: TGTGCCAGCAGCGTATTCTATGGGGCCAATGAGCAGTTCTTC. Protein: CASSVFYGANEQFF.

The CDR3 reads CAWSRAGGRGGELFF. CDR3 nucleotide sequence: TGTGCCTGGAGTCGGGCTGGGGGGCGAGGCGGGGAGCTGTTTTTT. This chain joins TRBV30 and TRBJ2-2; D may correspond to TRBD1 or TRBD2 (6 bases each). V lost 2 bases, J lost 7 bases, and 17 bases lay in between. Looked up from germline, CDR1 is GTSNPN and CDR2 is SVGIG (reference sequence). The CDR3 is 15 residues long.

This clone occurred once. The chain is built from TRBV27 and TRBJ2-6; D remains ambiguous. V was shortened by 4 bases and J by 0 bases, with 1 base between the two germline ends. This CDR3 spans 13 amino acids. The germline CDR1 and CDR2 sequences are MNHEY and SMNVEV (reference sequence). Here the CDR3 DNA reads TGTGCCAGCAGTTACTCTGGGGCCAACGTCCTGACTTTC. Its protein product is CASSYSGANVLTF.

The rearrangement links TRBV18 to TRBJ1-1, with D unresolved. With 1 base removed from V and 0 bases from J, the gap between germline ends came to 6 bases. Germline lookup yields CDR1 KGHSH and CDR2 LQKENI. The CDR3 has 14 amino acids. The CDR3 is CASSPLIMNTEAFF. Here the CDR3 DNA reads TGTGCCAGCTCACCACTGATCATGAACACTGAAGCTTTCTTT.

The rearrangement joins TRBV3-1 (or the pseudogene TRBV3-2) to TRBJ2-2; D gene uncertain. Trimming left V 4 bases short and J 5 bases short, with 5 bases between. CDR1 is LGHDT and CDR2 is YNNKEL in the germline V gene (reference sequence). This CDR3 spans 12 amino acids. CDR3 region: CASSRSTGELFF. As DNA, the CDR3 is TGTGCCAGCAGCCGATCGACCGGGGAGCTGTTTTTT.

V usage is TRBV7-8 and J usage is TRBJ1-5, with 9 bases matching TRBD1. Trimming cost V 5 bases and J 6 bases; bases outside gene matches: 5. This CDR3 has 14 residues. CDR1 and CDR2 from the germline V gene are SGHVS and FQNEAQ. For the CDR3, the DNA is TGTGCCAGCAGCGGACAGGGGAGTAGTCAGCCCCAGCATTTT. This codes for CASSGQGSSQPQHF.

The CDR3 sequence: CASSPSGTVSYEQYF. In DNA form, the CDR3 reads TGTGCCAGCAGCCCGAGCGGGACAGTCTCCTACGAGCAGTACTTC. This chain links TRBV3-1 (or the pseudogene TRBV3-2) with TRBJ2-7; D may be TRBD1 or TRBD2 (7 bases each). Germline V gene lookup returns CDR1 LGHDT and CDR2 YNNKEL (reference sequence). The V and J ends lost 4 bases and 0 bases respectively, with 13 bases between them. The CDR3 runs to 15 residues.

J is TRBJ1-1 and V is TRBV2; no firm D call. V shed 4 bases and J shed 0 bases, with 15 bases lying between them. This CDR3 contains 16 residues. The V gene's germline CDR1 is SNHLY and CDR2 FYNNEI. The CDR3 protein is CASSGVEALMNTEAFF. The CDR3 nucleotides are TGTGCCAGCAGTGGAGTAGAGGCCCTAATGAACACTGAAGCTTTCTTT.

This rearrangement joins TRBV6-5 to TRBJ1-6; unclear D gene. The CDR3 is 14 residues long. In germline, CDR1 is MNHEY, CDR2 SVGAGI. Trimming removed 5 bases from V and 4 bases from J, with 9 bases in between. In DNA form, the CDR3 reads TGTGCCAGCAGTCGAGAGCCTTATAATTCACCCCTCCACTTT. This sequence encodes CASSREPYNSPLHF.

This clone appeared a single time. The V gene is TRBV2, the J gene TRBJ1-4; the D is unclear. The CDR3 contains 16 residues. The V end lost 7 bases, the J end lost 3 bases, and 18 bases lay between the germline ends. CDR1 is SNHLY, CDR2 FYNNEI, per germline. In DNA, the CDR3 is TGTGCCAGCACCCGGGAGGGTCCCTCTTCTAATGAAAAACTGTTTTTT. This gives the protein CASTREGPSSNEKLFF.

About this clone itself: Distinct nucleotide sequences in the sample also encode this CDR3. The V call is TRBV12-3 or TRBV12-4, the J call TRBJ1-2, with D uncertain. V lost 3 bases to trimming and J lost 4 bases, with 3 bases between them. The CDR3 totals 11 residues. The CDR3 loop is CASSLGYGYTF. The DNA for the CDR3 is TGTGCCAGCAGTTTGGGCTATGGCTACACCTTC.

The chain joins TRBV7-9 to TRBJ2-3; a weak D match, TRBD1 (6 bases). CDR3 length: 15 residues. Germline CDR1 is SEHNR and CDR2 is FQNEAQ (reference sequence). The V end was cut by 6 bases, the J end by 4 bases, with 17 bases between. The CDR3 DNA follows: TGTGCCAGCAGGCTACAGGGCGGGTCACCAGATACGCAGTATTTT. Its translation is CASRLQGGSPDTQYF.

J is TRBJ2-7 and V is TRBV28; possibly TRBD1 for D (6 bases). V lost 8 bases and J 2 bases, leaving 16 bases between the germline ends. Germline CDR1 MDHEN, CDR2 SYDVKM. The CDR3 is made up of 14 amino acids. In DNA, the CDR3 is TGTGCCAGCGGACTTGGGGACAAGACCTACGAGCAGTACTTC. It encodes CASGLGDKTYEQYF.

The J gene is TRBJ2-7, the V gene TRBV14; 10 positions agree with TRBD1. The germline V gene has CDR1 SGHDN and CDR2 FVKESK. V dropped 4 bases and J dropped 5; count of bases not matched to a gene: 5. The CDR3 consists of 14 residues. The CDR3 DNA reads as TGTGCCAGCAGCCTCCGACAGGGGGCTGACGAGCAGTACTTC. Its translation is CASSLRQGADEQYF.

The chain recombines TRBV30 with TRBJ1-5, with 9 bases identical to TRBD1. The CDR3 sequence is 16 residues long. The germline V gene encodes CDR1 GTSNPN and CDR2 SVGIG (reference sequence). Losses at the gene ends were 5 bases for V and 6 bases for J; bases not matched to a gene: 14. The CDR3 DNA follows: TGTGCCTGGGCCGCCCCGGGACAGGGAAGTCGTCAGCCCCAGCATTTT. The encoded protein is CAWAAPGQGSRQPQHF.

This clone was seen a handful of times. The V call is TRBV9, the J call TRBJ2-7; D call uncertain. V was pared by 0 bases and J by 0 bases, with 7 bases between. The V gene's germline CDR1 is SGDLS and CDR2 YYNGEE. The CDR3 is 14 amino acids. The CDR3 protein is CASSVDSSSYEQYF. The CDR3, as DNA: TGTGCCAGCAGCGTAGACAGTAGCTCCTACGAGCAGTACTTC.

This sequence joins TRBV28 and TRBJ1-1, with 7 bases lining up with TRBD1. The V and J ends lost 6 bases and 5 bases, in that order; junction bases with no gene match: 18. In germline, CDR1 is MDHEN, CDR2 SYDVKM. The CDR3 covers 17 residues. CDR3 nucleotide sequence: TGTGCCAGCAGCTTAATATTAGGGGGCCTTGGGGGAACTGAAGCTTTCTTT. Residues: CASSLILGGLGGTEAFF. The complete variable domain, with remaining parts taken from reference TRBV28 and TRBJ1-1, reads DVKVTQSSRYLVKRTGEKVFLECVQDMDHENMFWYRQDPGLGLRLIYFSYDVKMKEKGDIPEGYSVSREKKERFSLILESASTNQTSMYLCASSLILGGLGGTEAFFGQGTRLTVV.

The table lists this clone with a count of one. This rearrangement joins TRBV14 to TRBJ2-3; TRBD2 matches at 8 bases. After removal of 0 bases from V and 0 bases from J, the junction contained 2 bases not matched to a gene. The CDR3 runs 16 residues. Germline assignment: CDR1 SGHDN and CDR2 FVKESK. The CDR3 sequence: CASSQDSGASTDTQYF. The CDR3 nucleotides read TGTGCCAGCAGCCAAGATAGCGGGGCTAGCACAGATACGCAGTATTTT.

In DNA form, the CDR3 reads TGTGCCAGCAGCACCCCGGGACAGAACTATGGCTACACCTTC. Translated: CASSTPGQNYGYTF. The chain has TRBV7-9 and TRBJ1-2; 7 bases map to TRBD1. The CDR3 loop spans 14 amino acids. The V and J ends lost 5 bases and 2 bases, in that order; junction bases with no gene match: 5. Per germline, CDR1 SEHNR and CDR2 FQNEAQ (reference sequence).

J is TRBJ2-3 and V is TRBV19, with 7 bases identical to TRBD2. V gave up 6 bases and J gave up 1 base; unmatched junction bases: 13. The CDR3 has 17 residues. Germline loops: CDR1 LNHDA, CDR2 SQIVND (reference sequence). The DNA for the CDR3 is TGTGCCAGTAGCCGAGAGGGGCGGCTAGCGGGCACAGATACGCAGTATTTT. It is translated as CASSREGRLAGTDTQYF.